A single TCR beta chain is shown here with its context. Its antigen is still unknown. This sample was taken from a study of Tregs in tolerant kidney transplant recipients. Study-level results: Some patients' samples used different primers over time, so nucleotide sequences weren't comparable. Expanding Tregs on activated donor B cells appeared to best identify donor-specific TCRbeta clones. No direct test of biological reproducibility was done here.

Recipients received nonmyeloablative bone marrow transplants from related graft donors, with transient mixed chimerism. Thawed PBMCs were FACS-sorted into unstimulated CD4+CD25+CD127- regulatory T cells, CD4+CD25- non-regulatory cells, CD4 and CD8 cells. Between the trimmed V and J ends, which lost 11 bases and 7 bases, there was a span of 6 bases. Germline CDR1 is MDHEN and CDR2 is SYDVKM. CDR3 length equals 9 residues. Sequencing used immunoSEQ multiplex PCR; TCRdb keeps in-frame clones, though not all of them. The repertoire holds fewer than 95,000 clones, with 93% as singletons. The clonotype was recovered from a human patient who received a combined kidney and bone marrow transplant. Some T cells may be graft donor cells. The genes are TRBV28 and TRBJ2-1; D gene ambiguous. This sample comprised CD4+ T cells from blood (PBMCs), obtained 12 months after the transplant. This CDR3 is CARLNEQFF. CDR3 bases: TGTGCCCGACTGAATGAGCAGTTCTTC.